The 15 T cell receptor beta chains below all came from one sample that was sequenced in a study of blood T cell repertoires in COVID-19. Only in-frame clones appear in the TCRdb table, and some are missing; sequencing was by immunoSEQ multiplex PCR. This table has 190,000 or so clones, more than 75% appearing once. The sequenced sample was peripheral blood. The source of these receptors is a man in his 60s who had recovered from COVID-19.

This chain connects TRBV25-1 to TRBJ1-2, with 8 bases identical to TRBD1. The CDR3 is 14 residues long. Germline V gene lookup returns CDR1 MGHDK and CDR2 SYGVNS. V dropped 6 bases and J dropped 6; count of bases not matched to a gene: 9. Written as DNA, the CDR3 is TGTGCCAGCAGCGACACGGACAGGGTCCATGGCTACACCTTC. Protein: CASSDTDRVHGYTF.

The V call is TRBV4-2, the J call TRBJ2-7; a possible D gene is TRBD2 (7 bases). V gave up 0 bases and J gave up 4 bases, with 13 bases separating them. The CDR3 runs to 15 residues. Germline CDR1 is LGHNA and CDR2 is YNFKEQ. The DNA for the CDR3 is TGTGCCAGCAGCCAAGATGGGGGGGCGGGGTACGAGCAGTACTTC. It yields the protein CASSQDGGAGYEQYF.

V usage is TRBV5-1 and J usage is TRBJ1-1; no clear D. CDR1 is SGHRS and CDR2 is YFSETQ in the germline V gene. The CDR3 is 14 amino acids. The V and J ends lost 4 bases and 6 bases respectively, with 16 bases between them. CDR3 coding DNA: TGCGCCAGCAGCCCGAGTCCTGTCATCCCTGAAGCTTTCTTT. Its protein is CASSPSPVIPEAFF.

The chain recombines TRBV6-6 with TRBJ1-1, with a possible D match to TRBD1 (6 bases). V shed 7 bases and J shed 1 base, with 13 bases lying between them. The germline V gene encodes CDR1 MNHNY and CDR2 SVGAGI (reference sequence). The CDR3 loop spans 14 amino acids. The CDR3 region is CASTRSDRNTEAFF. DNA for the CDR3: TGTGCCAGCACCCGATCGGACAGGAACACTGAAGCTTTCTTT.

This clone was seen only once. The V gene is TRBV24-1, the J gene TRBJ2-1; 8 bases are shared with TRBD2. The CDR3 has 16 amino acids. Trimming removed 4 bases from V and 6 bases from J; junction bases left unmatched: 10. Germline CDR1 is KGHDR and CDR2 is SFDVKD. The DNA for the CDR3 is TGTGCCACCAGTGAACGTACCGGGACTAGTGCCAATGAGCAGTTCTTC. This encodes CATSERTGTSANEQFF.

This clone was picked up one time. This sequence joins TRBV28 and TRBJ1-5; TRBD1 agrees at 8 bases. V lost 2 bases, J lost 0 bases, and 6 bases stayed unmatched. The CDR3 consists of 17 residues. The germline CDR1 and CDR2 sequences are MDHEN and SYDVKM. This chain's CDR3 is CASSLIWTGYSNQPQHF. Here the CDR3 DNA reads TGTGCCAGCAGTTTAATTTGGACAGGGTATAGCAATCAGCCCCAGCATTTT.

The genes are TRBV7-3 and TRBJ2-3, with no clear D. The CDR3 loop spans 13 amino acids. Between the trimmed V and J ends, which lost 7 bases and 0 bases, there was a span of 8 bases. The germline V gene encodes CDR1 SGHTA and CDR2 FQGTGA. The CDR3 is CASKRVSTDTQYF. CDR3 nucleotides: TGTGCCAGCAAAAGAGTTAGCACAGATACGCAGTATTTT.

The chain recombines TRBV5-4 with TRBJ1-6; D is undetermined. Germline V gives CDR1 SGHNT, CDR2 YYREEE (reference sequence). V gave up 6 bases and J gave up 9 bases, with 22 bases separating them. The length of the CDR3 is 16 residues. As DNA, the CDR3 is TGTGCCAGCACCCTTGGGCCCTCCCGGGGATTTTCACCCCTCCACTTT. Translation: CASTLGPSRGFSPLHF. Based on the CDR3 plus reference TRBV5-4 and TRBJ1-6, the full variable domain is ETGVTQSPTHLIKTRGQQVTLRCSSQSGHNTVSWYQQALGQGPQFIFQYYREEENGRGNFPPRFSGLQFPNYSSELNVNALELDDSALYLCASTLGPSRGFSPLHFGNGTRLTVT.

V gene TRBV7-9 combines with J gene TRBJ2-7, with 8 positions matching TRBD1. Germline CDR1 and CDR2: SEHNR and FQNEAQ (reference sequence). CDR3 length equals 16 residues. Losses at the gene ends were 0 bases for V and 3 bases for J; bases not matched to a gene: 7. The CDR3 reads CASSLAPGGLIYEQYF. In nucleotides, the CDR3 is TGTGCCAGCAGCTTAGCGCCAGGGGGCCTCATCTACGAGCAGTACTTC.

The V call is TRBV30, the J call TRBJ2-7; 9 nucleotides align to TRBD2. This CDR3 contains 13 residues. V was pared by 2 bases and J by 6 bases, with 5 bases of the junction left unmatched. Germline lookup yields CDR1 GTSNPN and CDR2 SVGIG (reference sequence). The CDR3 sequence: CAWSSGRSPEQYF. As DNA, the CDR3 is TGTGCCTGGAGTAGCGGGAGGAGCCCCGAGCAGTACTTC.

The chain couples TRBV14 to TRBJ2-6; perhaps TRBD1 as D (5 bases). The CDR3 totals 18 residues. Looked up from germline, CDR1 is SGHDN and CDR2 is FVKESK. V shed 4 bases and J shed 0 bases, with 16 bases lying between them. CDR3 nucleotides: TGTGCCAGCAGCCGCGTCAGGGCCCCAAGCTCTGGGGCCAACGTCCTGACTTTC. It codes for CASSRVRAPSSGANVLTF.

The J gene is TRBJ2-2, the V gene TRBV11-2, with D perhaps matching TRBD2 (6 bases). The CDR3 contains 14 residues. Germline CDR1 reads SGHAT; CDR2 reads FQNNGV. Trimming took 1 base from V and 7 from J, leaving 10 bases between them. CDR3 sequence: CASSLAGVIGELFF. The CDR3 nucleotides are TGTGCCAGCAGCTTAGCGGGGGTTATCGGGGAGCTGTTTTTT. The variable domain in full, with the rest retrieved from reference TRBV11-2 and TRBJ2-2, is EAGVAQSPRYKIIEKRQSVAFWCNPISGHATLYWYQQILGQGPKLLIQFQNNGVVDDSQLPKDRFSAERLKGVDSTLKIQPAKLEDSAVYLCASSLAGVIGELFFGEGSRLTVL.

The chain employs TRBV28 and TRBJ1-1, with 8 bases matching TRBD1. The ends lost 6 bases at V and 1 base at J; junction bases unmatched: 7. Looked up from germline, CDR1 is MDHEN and CDR2 is SYDVKM. This CDR3 spans 15 amino acids. DNA for the CDR3: TGTGCCAGCAGCACCCCGGACAGGGCGAACACTGAAGCTTTCTTT. Its protein is CASSTPDRANTEAFF.

This chain uses TRBV28 with TRBJ1-2; D gene ambiguous. Per germline, CDR1 MDHEN and CDR2 SYDVKM. The CDR3 is made up of 13 amino acids. Trimming removed 5 bases at V and 4 bases at J, with 11 bases between. CDR3 coding DNA: TGTGCCAGCAGTGATTACACCCGCTATGGCTACACCTTC. It encodes CASSDYTRYGYTF.

This chain connects TRBV5-1 to TRBJ2-1; maybe TRBD1 (6 bases). The V and J ends lost 4 bases and 5 bases respectively, with 10 bases between them. CDR1 and CDR2 (germline): SGHRS, YFSETQ. There are 13 residues in the CDR3. CDR3 nucleotide sequence: TGCGCCAGCAGCGGACAGATTAACAATGAGCAGTTCTTC. Its translation is CASSGQINNEQFF.